The clone carrying this T cell receptor (beta chain) was detected once. Participant-given clinical history determined each cohort assignment. This sample is drawn from a study of blood T cell repertoires in COVID-19. Study context: The United States, Italy and Spain supplied acute and convalescent COVID-19 samples.

Generated by immunoSEQ multiplex PCR, the TCRdb table keeps only in-frame clones and is missing some. The sample has roughly 430,000 clones, more than 70% seen once. The CDR3 covers 15 residues. Germline values: CDR1 SGHVS, CDR2 FNYEAQ. V shed 5 bases, J shed 3 bases, and the junction held 7 bases outside the gene matches. The receptor's source is a woman between 18 and 29 years old who had been exposed to COVID-19. Sequenced input: PBMCs or T cells enriched from blood (not recorded which). V usage is TRBV7-6 and J usage is TRBJ1-1; 9 nucleotides match TRBD1. The CDR3 nucleotides read TGTGCCAGCAGCCAGGACAGGGGATTCGACACTGAAGCTTTCTTT. It yields the protein CASSQDRGFDTEAFF. The full variable domain, in which reference TRBV7-6 and TRBJ1-1 provide the parts outside the CDR3, is GAGVSQSPRYKVTKRGQDVALRCDPISGHVSLYWYRQALGQGPEFLTYFNYEAQQDKSGLPNDRFSAERPEGSISTLTIQRTEQRDSAMYRCASSQDRGFDTEAFFGQGTRLTVV.